The clone carrying this T cell receptor beta chain was seen once. The data originate from a study of PD-L1 blockade in urothelial cancer. The sample's time point: pretreatment peripheral blood. Sequenced by immunoSEQ multiplex PCR; TCRdb stores in-frame clones only, minus some. The sample includes tens of thousands of clones, roughly 90% seen only once; the top ten take approximately 1.5%. Sequencing was performed on PBMCs, taken around atezolizumab (anti-PD-L1) treatment. This TCR was sampled from a man between 60 and 75 years old with urothelial cancer.

CDR3: CASSLGRRNTEAFF. The CDR3 nucleotides read TGTGCCAGCAGCTTAGGACGGAGGAACACTGAAGCTTTCTTT. The chain uses TRBV7-8 and TRBJ1-1; D is unclear. This CDR3 is built from 14 residues. The germline V gene encodes CDR1 SGHVS and CDR2 FQNEAQ. Trimming cost V 1 base and J 1 base, with 7 bases left between them.